This entry concerns a single T cell receptor beta chain. What it recognizes is unknown. The CDR3 is made up of 13 amino acids. Germline assignment: CDR1 GTSNPN and CDR2 SVGIG (reference sequence). V lost 1 base and J lost 8, with 12 bases in between. What was sequenced were expressed TCRB transcripts, since all of the isolated RNA had been reverse transcribed. TCRdb's copy holds only in-frame clones and misses some; the assay was immunoSEQ multiplex PCR. Altogether 350,000 or so clones are present, 15% to 20% being singletons, with the ten largest covering about 0.045%. This sample is part of a study of beta chain features in type 1 diabetes. Study context: There were about 110,000,000 sorted cells examined across all samples. Study-wide findings and caveats: At VDJ recombination sites, type 1 diabetes patients had fewer insertions and more deleted nucleotides.

This clonotype was obtained from a woman between 18 and 29 years old in good health. The sequenced sample consisted of naive CD4+ T cells from blood. This chain joins TRBV30 and TRBJ2-1; D might be TRBD1 (6 bases). CDR3 DNA: TGTGCCTGGAGTGGACAGGCTCCTGATGAGCAGTTCTTC. Protein sequence: CAWSGQAPDEQFF.